Shown below are 22 T cell receptor beta chains from a single sample sequenced in a study of post-analysis software for immune sequencing data. Each TCR beta cDNA library carried unique molecular identifiers. In TCRdb, the PCR reads were re-called with MiXCR into one record per CDR3 protein. The repertoire has just over 250,000 distinct CDR3 sequences, 36% of them found once; the top ten carry less than 6%. Study outcomes and limitations: Several TRBV segments were more frequent in patients than controls; TRBV5-6, TRBV5-1 and TRBV20-1 belonged to this group.

The antigens for these receptors are not known. The sequencing input was blood. These receptor sequences come from a girl between 5 and 17 years old with multiple sclerosis.

This clonotype turned up a few times. A clone one base away is much larger, so this may be a read error. A read error is likely, as this CDR3 ends without the conserved phenylalanine or tryptophan. The rearrangement links TRBV12-3 or TRBV12-4 to TRBJ2-3, with TRBD2 matching over 14 bases. The trim removed 6 bases at V and 4 bases at J, leaving 9 bases unmatched. The CDR3 is 17 amino acids. Here the CDR3 reads CASSNPRLAGGADTQYS. In DNA form, the CDR3 reads TGTGCCAGCAGCAACCCCCGACTAGCGGGAGGGGCAGATACGCAGTATTCT.

This clonotype was observed a single time. The chain recombines TRBV5-1 with TRBJ2-1, with D unclear. V was shortened by 0 bases and J by 5 bases, with 6 bases between the two germline ends. The CDR3 length is 13 residues. Germline V gene sequence: CDR1 SGHRS, CDR2 YFSETQ. CDR3 coding DNA: TGCGCCAGCAGCTTGGCCCGGCACAATGAGCAGTTCTTC. It codes for CASSLARHNEQFF. The full variable domain, completed using reference TRBV5-1 and TRBJ2-1, is KAGVTQTPRYLIKTRGQQVTLSCSPISGHRSVSWYQQTPGQGLQFLFEYFSETQRNKGNFPGRFSGRQFSNSRSEMNVSTLELGDSALYLCASSLARHNEQFFGPGTRLTVL.

Many counts were recorded for this clonotype. The CDR3 sequence: CSVFRGQGMNEKLFF. In DNA form, the CDR3 reads TGCAGCGTCTTCCGAGGACAGGGCATGAATGAAAAACTGTTTTTT. The chain has TRBV29-1 and TRBJ1-4, with 8 bases matching TRBD1. Losses at the gene ends were 6 bases for V and 5 bases for J; bases not matched to a gene: 11. This CDR3 is 15 amino acids long. From germline, CDR1 is SQVTM and CDR2 ANQGSEA.

This chain connects TRBV28 to TRBJ2-2; D remains unclear. The CDR3 is made up of 14 amino acids. V lost 6 bases and J 6 bases, leaving 14 bases between the germline ends. In germline, CDR1 is MDHEN, CDR2 SYDVKM. CDR3 sequence: CASSSPTLAGELFF. CDR3 in DNA: TGTGCCAGCAGCTCCCCGACGCTTGCCGGGGAGCTGTTTTTT.

For this clonotype: This may be a read error, as it is one base from a much larger clone. The genes are TRBV4-1 and TRBJ2-4, with D possibly TRBD2 on 5 matching bases. With 0 bases removed from V and 13 bases from J, the gap between germline ends came to 13 bases. This CDR3 has 13 amino acids. CDR1 and CDR2 (germline): MGHRA, YSYEKL. This CDR3 is CASSQERGYGQYF. CDR3 nucleotide sequence: TGCGCCAGCAGCCAAGAGCGCGGGTACGGGCAGTACTTC.

The chain links TRBV10-1 to TRBJ2-2, with D perhaps being TRBD1 or TRBD2 (5 bases each). The CDR3 loop spans 14 amino acids. Germline values: CDR1 WNHNN, CDR2 SYGVQD (reference sequence). Trimming took 0 bases from V and 7 from J, leaving 9 bases between them. CDR3 residues: CASSESGPLGELFF. Written as DNA, the CDR3 is TGCGCCAGCAGTGAGTCGGGACCCCTCGGGGAGCTGTTTTTT.

The gene calls are TRBV28 and TRBJ2-3, with 7 positions matching TRBD1. This CDR3 is 14 amino acids long. J lost 3 bases, V lost 5 bases, and 5 bases had no gene match. Germline assignment: CDR1 MDHEN and CDR2 SYDVKM. This CDR3 is CASSEQGKTDTQYF. The CDR3 coding sequence is TGTGCCAGCAGTGAACAGGGGAAGACAGATACGCAGTATTTT.

This rearrangement joins TRBV12-3 or TRBV12-4 to TRBJ2-3; 12 nucleotides line up with TRBD1. The trim removed 6 bases at V and 7 bases at J, leaving 8 bases unmatched. This CDR3 region has 15 residues. CDR3 sequence reads: CASRTGTGGRYTQYF. CDR3 DNA sequence: TGTGCCAGCAGGACCGGGACAGGGGGCCGATATACGCAGTATTTT.

The chain recombines TRBV20-1 with TRBJ1-2; TRBD1 matches 8 bases. Germline trimming cut 5 bases from V and 5 bases from J; bases unmatched to any gene: 13. CDR3 length: 15 amino acids. Germline CDR1 reads DFQATT; CDR2 reads SNEGSKA (reference sequence). The CDR3 spells CSADGQGDRVYGYTF. The CDR3 nucleotides read TGCAGTGCTGATGGACAGGGCGACCGTGTTTATGGCTACACCTTC.

This chain uses TRBV5-1 with TRBJ2-7; 11 nucleotides match TRBD2. The tail of the sequence fits TRBJ2-5 better, so the J call may be wrong. CDR3 length: 17 residues. Germline loops: CDR1 SGHRS, CDR2 YFSETQ. In nucleotides, the CDR3 is TGCGCCAGCAGCTGGCCTGTAGCGGGGGGGCCTAAGGAGACCCAGTACTTC. Encoded protein: CASSWPVAGGPKETQYF.

Ten or more counts support this clonotype. The CDR3 nucleotides read TGTGCCAGCAGCTCAGGGTTCGATGAGCAGTTCTTC. Translated: CASSSGFDEQFF. The chain employs TRBV6-5 and TRBJ2-1; D is perhaps TRBD1 (5 bases). The CDR3 length is 12 residues. Trimming cost V 6 bases and J 8 bases, with 11 bases left between them. CDR1 MNHEY and CDR2 SVGAGI come from the germline V gene.

In this sample, this clonotype turned up a few times. V and J are TRBV7-9 and TRBJ1-1, with unresolved D. In germline, CDR1 is SEHNR, CDR2 FQNEAQ (reference sequence). The V and J ends lost 5 bases and 9 bases respectively, with 10 bases between them. The CDR3 contains 11 residues. The CDR3 nucleotides read TGTGCCAGCAGCGAAGGCTTCCAAGCTTTCTTT. Residues: CASSEGFQAFF.

This clonotype has a count of ten or more. This chain uses TRBV27 with TRBJ2-1; the match to TRBD2 covers 7 bases. With V trimmed by 0 bases and J by 5 bases, 1 base remained unmatched. The CDR3 spans 14 residues. CDR1 MNHEY and CDR2 SMNVEV come from the germline V gene (reference sequence). The CDR3 bases are TGTGCCAGCAGTTTATCCGGGACTAACAATGAGCAGTTCTTC. Its translation is CASSLSGTNNEQFF.

This clonotype has just a few counts. CDR3 nucleotide sequence: TGTGCCAGCAGTGGTACTTCTTTGCGGGACACGAACACCGGGGAGCTGTTTTTT. Residues: CASSGTSLRDTNTGELFF. The chain recombines TRBV12-3 or TRBV12-4 with TRBJ2-2; either TRBD1 or TRBD2 may fit D (6 bases each). Trimming took off 5 bases at V and 0 bases at J, with 19 bases between the two ends. This CDR3 is built from 18 residues.

The chain links TRBV27 to TRBJ1-2, with D perhaps matching TRBD1 (5 bases). Germline V gene sequence: CDR1 MNHEY, CDR2 SMNVEV (reference sequence). CDR3 size: 13 residues. V lost 2 bases to trimming and J lost 6 bases, with 10 bases between them. The CDR3 coding sequence is TGTGCCAGCAGTTTACGAGGGGCGGATGGCTACACCTTC. This gives the protein CASSLRGADGYTF.

The V and J genes are TRBV7-9 and TRBJ1-2, with no clear D. Trimming took off 4 bases at V and 2 bases at J, with 17 bases between the two ends. Per germline, CDR1 SEHNR and CDR2 FQNEAQ (reference sequence). The CDR3 spans 16 residues. The CDR3: CASSSPRGTLNYGYTF. DNA for the CDR3: TGTGCCAGCAGCTCCCCGCGCGGTACCCTAAACTATGGCTACACCTTC.

This clonotype was found once. This clone may be a read error of a much larger clone one base away. The genes are TRBV5-1 and TRBJ1-5; D may be TRBD1 (6 bases). This CDR3 region has 16 residues. The V gene lost 4 bases and the J gene lost 2 bases, with 16 bases spanning the gap. CDR1 is SGHRS and CDR2 is YFSETQ in the germline V gene. CDR3 in amino acids: CASSLEGGGGNQPQHF. Written as DNA, the CDR3 is TGCGCCAGCAGCCTGGAAGGGGGGGGAGGCAATCAGCCCCAGCATTTT.

This clonotype appeared a few times. J is TRBJ1-1 and V is TRBV12-3 or TRBV12-4; D not resolved. The CDR3 contains 15 residues. V dropped 5 bases and J dropped 1 base, with 14 bases sitting between them. The DNA for the CDR3 is TGTGCCAGCAGTCCTTATCGGACGGGGAACACTGAAGCTTTCTTT. It codes for CASSPYRTGNTEAFF.

This clonotype was seen a handful of times. The chain couples TRBV7-8 to TRBJ2-1, with 9 bases matching TRBD2. Germline V gene data show CDR1 as SGHVS and CDR2 as FQNEAQ. The CDR3 spans 15 residues. V lost 5 bases to trimming and J lost 5 bases; unmatched junction nucleotides: 7. The CDR3 bases are TGTGCCAGCAGCCTGGGCGGGAGGGGTGACAATGAGCAGTTCTTC. It yields the protein CASSLGGRGDNEQFF.

About this clonotype: A read error may explain this, as a much larger clone is one base away. The J gene is TRBJ2-1, the V gene TRBV14; 9 bases match TRBD1. Germline CDR1 reads SGHDN; CDR2 reads FVKESK. The CDR3 length is 19 residues. Germline trimming cut 0 bases from V and 12 bases from J; bases unmatched to any gene: 21. The CDR3 sequence is CASSQDGTGSAGIWGAQFF. The CDR3, as DNA: TGTGCCAGCAGCCAAGACGGGACAGGGAGCGCCGGGATCTGGGGGGCGCAGTTCTTC.

This clonotype was detected many times. The rearrangement uses TRBV7-7 and TRBJ2-5; D is tentatively TRBD1 or TRBD2 (5 bases each). Germline V gene data show CDR1 as SSHAT and CDR2 as FNYEAQ (reference sequence). V was pared by 6 bases and J by 5 bases, with 13 bases between. This CDR3 is built from 13 residues. This CDR3 is CASSGTWVETQYF. The CDR3 DNA sequence: TGTGCCAGCAGTGGGACCTGGGTGGAGACCCAGTACTTC. Supplemented by reference TRBV7-7 and TRBJ2-5, the full variable domain reads GAGVSQSPRYKVTKRGQDVTLRCDPISSHATLYWYQQALGQGPEFLTYFNYEAQPDKSGLPSDRFSAERPEGSISTLTIQRTEQRDSAMYRCASSGTWVETQYFGPGTRLLVL.

This clonotype has only a few counts. V gene TRBV20-1 combines with J gene TRBJ2-2, with TRBD1 identical over 10 bases. The CDR3 runs 16 residues. Per the germline V gene, CDR1 is DFQATT and CDR2 is SNEGSKA (reference sequence). The V segment lost 0 bases and the J segment 1 base; nucleotides outside the gene matches: 2. CDR3 protein: CSARDWDRGNTGELFF. In nucleotides, the CDR3 is TGCAGTGCTAGAGATTGGGACAGGGGGAACACCGGGGAGCTGTTTTTT.